The clone carrying this T cell receptor beta chain appeared many times. This sample is part of a study of tumor-infiltrating lymphocytes in oesophageal squamous cell carcinoma. The length of the CDR3 is 12 residues. The V gene lost 2 bases and the J gene lost 4 bases, with 6 bases spanning the gap. Germline V gene lookup returns CDR1 SGHRS and CDR2 YFSETQ. TCRdb independently ran MiXCR on the PCR reads; one entry per CDR3 protein. Here the sample spans about 12,000 distinct CDR3 sequences, less than 65% being singletons. The gene calls are TRBV5-1 and TRBJ2-5, with D unresolved. Sample: normal esophageal tissue next to the tumor. This TCR was recovered from a male donor with esophageal squamous cell carcinoma. The CDR3 DNA sequence: TGCGCCAGCAGCTTCCAGGCAGAGACCCAGTACTTC. This gives the protein CASSFQAETQYF.